Presented here are 32 T cell receptor beta chains from one specimen sequenced in a study of blood T cell repertoires in COVID-19. The data were produced by immunoSEQ multiplex PCR, yet TCRdb's version contains in-frame clones alone and is incomplete. The table shows 100,000 to 150,000 clones, with about 84% occurring only once. Sequencing was carried out using peripheral blood. The receptors were gathered from a man in his fifties or sixties with acute or convalescent COVID-19.

The chain employs TRBV6-2 or TRBV6-3 and TRBJ2-5, with D possibly being TRBD2 (6 bases). Trimming stripped 2 bases from V and 5 bases from J, with 12 bases between. The CDR3 runs 14 residues. Germline CDR1 reads MNHEY; CDR2 reads SVGEGT. The DNA of the CDR3 is TGTGCCAGCAGTTACGTCGGTAGCGGCGAGACCCAGTACTTC. Its translation is CASSYVGSGETQYF.

This clone was counted once. The J gene is TRBJ1-1, the V gene TRBV7-9, with unresolved D. The CDR3 covers 15 residues. CDR1 is SEHNR, CDR2 FQNEAQ, per germline (reference sequence). With 6 bases removed from V and 5 bases from J, the gap between germline ends came to 19 bases. CDR3 DNA: TGTGCCAGCAGACCCGAGGGCGGGTTTGGGACTGAAGCTTTCTTT. This sequence encodes CASRPEGGFGTEAFF.

J is TRBJ1-5 and V is TRBV4-1; 8 nucleotides align to TRBD1. The J segment lost 1 base and the V segment lost 4 bases, leaving 6 bases of the junction unmatched. This CDR3 spans 16 amino acids. Per germline, CDR1 MGHRA and CDR2 YSYEKL. CDR3 in amino acids: CASSRTGSESNQPQHF. The DNA of the CDR3 is TGCGCCAGCAGCCGGACAGGGAGTGAGAGCAATCAGCCCCAGCATTTT.

The chain's CDR3 is CASSPGQFLTGEQYF. Here the CDR3 DNA reads TGTGCCAGCAGTCCGGGACAGTTCCTCACGGGCGAGCAGTACTTC. The chain recombines TRBV28 with TRBJ2-7; 7 bases agree with TRBD1. Per the germline V gene, CDR1 is MDHEN and CDR2 is SYDVKM. With 5 bases clipped from V and 6 bases from J, the junction kept 13 bases outside the gene matches. The CDR3 totals 15 residues.

This chain joins TRBV23-1 and TRBJ1-2; possibly TRBD1 for D (5 bases). TRBV23-1 is treated as an ORF (open reading frame) with a function not yet certain. Trimming shortened V by 1 base and J by 3 bases, and 15 bases separated the two germline ends. The CDR3 covers 16 residues. CDR3 coding DNA: TGCGCCAGCAGTCAATTCCCCCTTGTCAGGGACTATGGCTACACCTTC. This gives the protein CASSQFPLVRDYGYTF.

CDR3 in amino acids: CATKDWAGQADNQPQHF. CDR3 bases: TGTGCCACTAAGGACTGGGCCGGACAGGCCGACAATCAGCCCCAGCATTTT. V gene TRBV7-8 combines with J gene TRBJ1-5, with TRBD1 matching over 7 bases. Per the germline V gene, CDR1 is SGHVS and CDR2 is FQNEAQ. This CDR3 comprises 17 residues. Losses at the gene ends were 10 bases for V and 3 bases for J; bases not matched to a gene: 18.

The chain is built from TRBV19 and TRBJ2-7, with 9 bases that match TRBD1. Trimming removed 6 bases from V and 3 bases from J; junction bases left unmatched: 12. CDR3 length: 16 amino acids. Per germline, CDR1 LNHDA and CDR2 SQIVND (reference sequence). Here the CDR3 DNA reads TGTGCCAGTAGCCGGGGACAGGGAGGCCCCGACTACGAGCAGTACTTC. This codes for CASSRGQGGPDYEQYF.

The chain links TRBV18 to TRBJ1-4, with 7 bases lining up with TRBD1. The CDR3 extends over 14 amino acids. Germline lookup yields CDR1 KGHSH and CDR2 LQKENI. V shed 3 bases, J shed 3 bases, and the junction held 1 base outside the gene matches. The CDR3 loop is CASSPGTANEKLFF. CDR3 coding DNA: TGTGCCAGCTCACCTGGGACAGCTAATGAAAAACTGTTTTTT.

The CDR3 reads CASSRRIVGQGAIETQYF. CDR3 bases: TGCGCCAGCAGCCGACGGATAGTGGGACAGGGGGCGATTGAGACCCAGTACTTC. The chain uses TRBV4-3 and TRBJ2-5; 12 bases are a match to TRBD1. J was trimmed by 5 bases and V by 4 bases; bases with no gene match: 14. Germline assignment: CDR1 LGHNA and CDR2 YSLEER. The CDR3 runs 18 residues.

This clone was found a few times. The V gene is TRBV27, the J gene TRBJ1-1, with D tentatively TRBD1 (5 bases). This CDR3 comprises 15 residues. V was cut by 3 bases and J by 4 bases, with 15 bases left in between. Germline-derived CDR1 and CDR2 are MNHEY and SMNVEV (reference sequence). CDR3 loop: CASSFPTEFPTEAFF. CDR3 sequence (DNA): TGTGCCAGCAGTTTTCCGACAGAATTCCCCACTGAAGCTTTCTTT.

The rearrangement joins TRBV19 to TRBJ2-7; TRBD2 matches at 10 bases. V shed 3 bases and J 0 bases; nucleotides not matched to a gene: 5. This CDR3 is built from 16 residues. The V gene's germline CDR1 is LNHDA and CDR2 SQIVND (reference sequence). The CDR3 DNA follows: TGTGCCAGTAGTATGGCCGGGACTAGCGCCTCCTACGAGCAGTACTTC. This translates into CASSMAGTSASYEQYF.

The table lists this clone with a few counts. V and J are TRBV5-1 and TRBJ2-1, with TRBD2 matching 11 bases. The CDR3 has 14 residues. The trim removed 4 bases at V and 10 bases at J, leaving 7 bases unmatched. Per germline, CDR1 SGHRS and CDR2 YFSETQ. For the CDR3, the DNA is TGCGCCAGCAGCACGGGACTAGCGGCAGCGGAGCAGTTCTTC. Amino acid sequence: CASSTGLAAAEQFF.

The chain couples TRBV7-2 to TRBJ2-2; D is unresolved. Germline-derived CDR1 and CDR2 are SGHTA and FQGNSA. The V end was cut by 2 bases, the J end by 2 bases, with 6 bases between. The CDR3 consists of 14 residues. CDR3 nucleotides: TGTGCCAGCAGCTTACGACACAACACCGGGGAGCTGTTTTTT. This sequence encodes CASSLRHNTGELFF.

The CDR3 here is CASSQSRDSNQPQHF. The CDR3, as DNA: TGCGCCAGCAGCCAAAGCAGGGATAGCAATCAGCCCCAGCATTTT. V gene TRBV4-3 combines with J gene TRBJ1-5, with a possible D match to TRBD1 (5 bases). Germline-derived CDR1 and CDR2 are LGHNA and YSLEER. The length of the CDR3 is 15 residues. The V and J ends lost 2 bases and 0 bases respectively, with 8 bases between them.

This clone was detected only a few times. The chain joins TRBV5-1 to TRBJ2-7, with TRBD2 identical over 12 bases. This CDR3 spans 15 amino acids. The ends lost 4 bases at V and 5 bases at J; junction bases unmatched: 7. The germline gives CDR1 SGHRS, CDR2 YFSETQ. The CDR3 spells CASSPSGRVINEQYF. For the CDR3, the DNA is TGCGCCAGCAGCCCTAGCGGGAGGGTGATTAACGAGCAGTACTTC.

This clone was counted between two and nine times. The rearrangement links TRBV7-9 to TRBJ2-3; 12 bases map to TRBD2. V was pared by 1 base and J by 2 bases, with 1 base of the junction left unmatched. CDR3 length: 16 amino acids. Germline CDR1 and CDR2: SEHNR and FQNEAQ (reference sequence). The CDR3 here is CASSLGLAGATDTQYF. The CDR3 DNA reads TGTGCCAGCAGCTTAGGACTAGCGGGAGCCACAGATACGCAGTATTTT. The whole variable domain, filled in from reference TRBV7-9 and TRBJ2-3, reads DTGVSQNPRHKITKRGQNVTFRCDPISEHNRLYWYRQTLGQGPEFLTYFQNEAQLEKSRLLSDRFSAERPKGSFSTLEIQRTEQGDSAMYLCASSLGLAGATDTQYFGPGTRLTVL.

A note on this clone: A junction end diverges from the germline sequence, so it may reflect a read error. The V call is TRBV7-8, the J call TRBJ2-5, with 8 bases identical to TRBD1. The CDR3 spans 12 residues. Germline V gene lookup returns CDR1 SGHVS and CDR2 FQNEAQ. The CDR3 reads CASSPDRVYSHF. The DNA of the CDR3 is TGTGCCAGCAGCCCGGACAGGGTATACTCCCACTTC.

V usage is TRBV6-2 or TRBV6-3 and J usage is TRBJ2-7; 11 bases are shared with TRBD2. V lost 7 bases, J lost 8 bases, and 13 bases stayed unmatched. Germline V gene lookup returns CDR1 MNHEY and CDR2 SVGEGT. The CDR3 has 15 residues. CDR3 in amino acids: CASTPRGVAGGKQYF. The CDR3 coding sequence is TGTGCCAGCACCCCCCGTGGGGTAGCGGGAGGGAAGCAGTACTTC.

Only one count was recorded for this clone. The chain is built from TRBV9 and TRBJ2-1; D might be TRBD1 (6 bases). This CDR3 has 15 amino acids. V lost 3 bases and J 0 bases, leaving 10 bases between the germline ends. Germline CDR1 and CDR2: SGDLS and YYNGEE. CDR3 sequence reads: CASSAMGASYNEQFF. In nucleotides, the CDR3 is TGTGCCAGCAGCGCGATGGGGGCCTCCTACAATGAGCAGTTCTTC. The whole variable domain, remainder taken from reference TRBV9 and TRBJ2-1, is DSGVTQTPKHLITATGQRVTLRCSPRSGDLSVYWYQQSLDQGLQFLIQYYNGEERAKGNILERFSAQQFPDLHSELNLSSLELGDSALYFCASSAMGASYNEQFFGPGTRLTVL.

The chain recombines TRBV11-2 with TRBJ2-7; D unclear. The germline CDR1 and CDR2 sequences are SGHAT and FQNNGV. The length of the CDR3 is 12 residues. Trimming took off 4 bases at V and 5 bases at J, with 9 bases between the two ends. CDR3 residues: CASSSNLNEQYF. Written as DNA, the CDR3 is TGTGCCAGCAGCTCGAACCTAAACGAGCAGTACTTC.

The rearrangement uses TRBV5-4 and TRBJ2-1, with TRBD2 identical over 12 bases. With V trimmed by 4 bases and J by 6 bases, 8 bases remained unmatched. Per germline, CDR1 SGHNT and CDR2 YYREEE (reference sequence). This CDR3 has 16 amino acids. Written as DNA, the CDR3 is TGTGCCAGCAGCGGTACCGGGACTAGCGGGCTCAATGAGCAGTTCTTC. Protein product: CASSGTGTSGLNEQFF.

The chain links TRBV28 to TRBJ2-3; TRBD1 agrees at 8 bases. CDR3 length: 15 residues. Germline V gene lookup returns CDR1 MDHEN and CDR2 SYDVKM. With 3 bases clipped from V and 3 bases from J, the junction kept 5 bases outside the gene matches. The CDR3 region has the DNA TGTGCCAGCAGTTTTTCAGGACAGGGAACAGATACGCAGTATTTT. Its protein is CASSFSGQGTDTQYF. The whole variable domain, filled in from reference TRBV28 and TRBJ2-3, reads DVKVTQSSRYLVKRTGEKVFLECVQDMDHENMFWYRQDPGLGLRLIYFSYDVKMKEKGDIPEGYSVSREKKERFSLILESASTNQTSMYLCASSFSGQGTDTQYFGPGTRLTVL.

The V gene is TRBV6-2 or TRBV6-3, the J gene TRBJ2-7; D possibly corresponds to TRBD2 (5 bases). This CDR3 region has 15 residues. V shed 0 bases and J shed 0 bases, with 9 bases lying between them. CDR1 and CDR2 (germline): MNHEY, SVGEGT. This CDR3 is CASSYSAGDSYEQYF. The CDR3 region has the DNA TGTGCCAGCAGTTACTCGGCCGGGGACTCCTACGAGCAGTACTTC.

The chain carries TRBV5-5 and TRBJ1-2; TRBD1 agrees at 9 bases. The J segment lost 6 bases and the V segment lost 7 bases, leaving 7 bases of the junction unmatched. Germline CDR1 SGHKS, CDR2 YYEKEE (reference sequence). The CDR3 is made up of 13 amino acids. For the CDR3, the DNA is TGTGCCAGCGGTGGGACAGGGACCGATGGCTACACCTTC. The encoded protein is CASGGTGTDGYTF.

The chain has TRBV23-1 and TRBJ2-2; D is possibly TRBD1 (5 bases). TRBV23-1 is treated as an ORF (open reading frame) with a function not yet certain. The CDR3 extends over 15 amino acids. V lost 0 bases, J lost 5 bases, and 10 bases lay in between. This chain's CDR3 is CASSQSGEETGELFF. CDR3 sequence (DNA): TGCGCCAGCAGTCAATCAGGGGAAGAGACCGGGGAGCTGTTTTTT.

V is TRBV6-5 and J is TRBJ2-5; 7 nucleotides agree with TRBD2. J gave up 4 bases and V 3 bases, and 8 bases lay outside the gene matches. CDR1 MNHEY and CDR2 SVGAGI come from the germline V gene. The CDR3 has 15 amino acids. CDR3 sequence reads: CASSYLGGEGETQYF. CDR3 in DNA: TGTGCCAGCAGTTATCTTGGTGGGGAGGGAGAGACCCAGTACTTC.

V and J are TRBV5-1 and TRBJ2-7, with D possibly matching TRBD2 (6 bases). The CDR3 sequence is 17 residues long. Germline CDR1 is SGHRS and CDR2 is YFSETQ. Deletions cut 3 bases from V and 0 bases from J, with 19 bases between. The CDR3 protein is CASSSGTGEISSYEQYF. The CDR3 DNA reads TGCGCCAGCAGCTCCGGGACGGGGGAGATAAGCTCCTACGAGCAGTACTTC.

The CDR3 reads CAWTSQGAEETQYF. DNA of the CDR3: TGTGCCTGGACTTCACAGGGGGCGGAAGAGACCCAGTACTTC. The chain recombines TRBV30 with TRBJ2-5, with TRBD1 matching over 9 bases. V shed 4 bases, J shed 3 bases, and the junction held 6 bases outside the gene matches. The CDR3 runs 14 residues. In germline, CDR1 is GTSNPN, CDR2 SVGIG (reference sequence).

The chain combines TRBV10-1 with TRBJ1-4; D is ambiguous. Trimming shortened V by 9 bases and J by 3 bases, and 11 bases separated the two germline ends. The CDR3 is made up of 13 amino acids. Germline CDR1 reads WNHNN; CDR2 reads SYGVQD (reference sequence). The CDR3 region has the DNA TGCGCCAGACCTACTCGATCTAATGAAAAACTGTTTTTT. Amino acid sequence: CARPTRSNEKLFF.

The chain carries TRBV4-3 and TRBJ2-7; 9 nucleotides align to TRBD2. The CDR3 is made up of 16 amino acids. CDR1 LGHNA and CDR2 YSLEER come from the germline V gene. Trimming cost V 1 base and J 4 bases; bases outside gene matches: 8. CDR3 sequence reads: CASSQVGAGGLYEQYF. For the CDR3, the DNA is TGCGCCAGCAGCCAAGTCGGCGCGGGAGGGTTATACGAGCAGTACTTC.

The genes are TRBV7-9 and TRBJ1-1; D remains unclear. The CDR3 is 12 residues long. V lost 2 bases to trimming and J lost 10 bases, with 11 bases between them. Germline loops: CDR1 SEHNR, CDR2 FQNEAQ (reference sequence). The CDR3 nucleotides are TGTGCCAGCAGCTTACCCCATGAGGGAGCTTTCTTT. This translates into CASSLPHEGAFF.

J is TRBJ1-1 and V is TRBV6-5; D is perhaps TRBD1 (5 bases). CDR3 length equals 14 residues. The germline gives CDR1 MNHEY, CDR2 SVGAGI. The V gene lost 6 bases and the J gene lost 7 bases, with 18 bases spanning the gap. Written as DNA, the CDR3 is TGTGCCAGCAGGGTCCTTTGGACGGGGGATGAAGCTTTCTTT. Translation: CASRVLWTGDEAFF.